This T cell receptor beta chain was captured by sequencing in a study of T cells in Graves' hyperthyroidism and ophthalmopathy. Overall study: Staff took peripheral blood when the initial diagnosis was made, before any treatment began.

This clonotype has more than one count but fewer than ten. CDR3 length: 14 amino acids. From germline, CDR1 is MNHEY and CDR2 SMNVEV (reference sequence). The V segment lost 9 bases and the J segment 1 base; nucleotides outside the gene matches: 5. Fresh peripheral blood, roughly 9.3 ml, was the source of the PBMCs. Amplification targeted TCR beta CDR3 regions from RNA transcripts. TCR CDR3 regions were first amplified by RT-PCR with HTBI primers. TCRdb re-called the multiplex PCR reads with MiXCR, one entry per CDR3 protein. The sample has 690,000 or so distinct CDR3 sequences; approximately 19% are singletons.

This TCR was recovered from a woman in her forties or fifties with Graves' hyperthyroidism that later progressed to Graves' ophthalmopathy. Sequenced input: blood. The chain couples TRBV27 to TRBJ2-2; the match to TRBD1 covers 7 bases. This CDR3 reads CASRQGLNTGELFF. CDR3 DNA: TGTGCCAGTCGACAGGGTCTGAACACCGGGGAGCTGTTTTTT.